This TCR beta chain comes out of a study of T cell responses to AZD1222 COVID-19 vaccine. Study summary: Second doses that came at about 4 or about 12 weeks were put together. Study-level findings and limits: Across spike, vaccine-associated CD4 TCRs were found, dominant at 160-218 and 743-854. No repertoire was sampled before or during the peak T cell response, only after it. Possibly, clonal diversity was underestimated; donors were largely white British and included more females.

The protocol was immunoSEQ multiplex PCR, while the TCRdb copy is restricted to in-frame clones and leaves out a portion. This repertoire shows 140,000 to 150,000 clones, around nine tenths found once; its top ten account for more than 3%. V was trimmed by 3 bases and J by 4 bases, leaving 10 bases between them. CDR3 length equals 14 residues. CDR1 and CDR2 from the germline V gene are WNHNN and SYGVQD (reference sequence). Concerning this clone itself: Its antigen is still unknown.

The source material was peripheral blood, sampled on day 0 of AZD1222 vaccination. This TCR was recovered from an adult in good health. This sequence joins TRBV10-1 and TRBJ2-1, with D maybe TRBD1 (6 bases). CDR3 sequence (DNA): TGCGCCAGCAGTGATTTACAGGGATACAATGAGCAGTTCTTC. It codes for CASSDLQGYNEQFF.